This TCR beta chain was obtained from a study of CD8 T cells in ankylosing spondylitis. Study-wide results and caveats: Matched ankylosing spondylitis synovial fluid reportedly contained a significantly enriched population of disease-linked clones. Within peripheral blood, clones linked to disease were CD8+ and relatively rare. Before this, some motif variants had been reported in reactive arthritis synovial fluid and blood. Characteristic, it appeared, of ankylosing spondylitis blood was a TCR beta motif of about eight highly homologous variants.

This clonotype has at least ten counts. Its antigen remains unknown. Each TCR beta library was made by quantitative 5'-RACE that incorporated molecular barcodes. MiXCR, applied by TCRdb to the 5' RACE reads, yields one record per CDR3 protein. The sample shows 670,000 or so distinct CDR3 sequences, over 15% of them seen only once. Trimming took off 5 bases at V and 1 base at J, with 8 bases between the two ends. The CDR3 totals 13 residues. J is TRBJ1-1 and V is TRBV12-3 or TRBV12-4, with D tentatively TRBD1 (5 bases). The material sequenced was blood, either unsorted or a sorted T cell fraction (not recorded which). This receptor was identified in a male donor with ankylosing spondylitis. Here the CDR3 reads CASSGDGNTEAFF. For the CDR3, the DNA is TGTGCCAGCAGTGGGGACGGGAACACTGAAGCTTTCTTT.